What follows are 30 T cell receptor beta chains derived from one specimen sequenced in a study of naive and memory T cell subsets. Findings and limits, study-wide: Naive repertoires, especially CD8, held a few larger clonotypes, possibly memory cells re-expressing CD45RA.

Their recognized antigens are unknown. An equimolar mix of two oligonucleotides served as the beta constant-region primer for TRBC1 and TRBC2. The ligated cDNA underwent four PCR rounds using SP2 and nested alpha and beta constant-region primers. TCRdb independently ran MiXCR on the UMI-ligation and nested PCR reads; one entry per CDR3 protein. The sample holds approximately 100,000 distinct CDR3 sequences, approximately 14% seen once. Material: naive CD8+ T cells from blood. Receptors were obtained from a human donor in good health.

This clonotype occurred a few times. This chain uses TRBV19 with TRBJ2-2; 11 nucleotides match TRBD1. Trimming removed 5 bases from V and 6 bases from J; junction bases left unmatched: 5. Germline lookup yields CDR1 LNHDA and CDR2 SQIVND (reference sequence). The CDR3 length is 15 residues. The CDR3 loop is CASSEDRGRAGELFF. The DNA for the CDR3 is TGTGCCAGTAGTGAGGACAGGGGGCGAGCCGGGGAGCTGTTTTTT. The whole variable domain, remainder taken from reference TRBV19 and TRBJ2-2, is DGGITQSPKYLFRKEGQNVTLSCEQNLNHDAMYWYRQDPGQGLRLIYYSQIVNDFQKGDIAEGYSVSREKKESFPLTVTSAQKNPTAFYLCASSEDRGRAGELFFGEGSRLTVL.

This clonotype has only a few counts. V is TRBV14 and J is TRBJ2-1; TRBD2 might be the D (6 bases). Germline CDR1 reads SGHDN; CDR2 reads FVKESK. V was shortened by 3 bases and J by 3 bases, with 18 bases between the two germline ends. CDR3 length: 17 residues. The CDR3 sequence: CASSHPPLVSGYNEQFF. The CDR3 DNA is TGTGCCAGCAGCCACCCCCCCTTAGTTAGCGGCTACAATGAGCAGTTCTTC.

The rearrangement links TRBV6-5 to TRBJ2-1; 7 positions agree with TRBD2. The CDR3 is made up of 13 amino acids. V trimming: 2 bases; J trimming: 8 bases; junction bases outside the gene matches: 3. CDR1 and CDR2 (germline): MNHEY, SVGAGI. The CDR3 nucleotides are TGTGCCAGCAGTTACCGGCGGGGGTATGAGCAGTTCTTC. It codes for CASSYRRGYEQFF.

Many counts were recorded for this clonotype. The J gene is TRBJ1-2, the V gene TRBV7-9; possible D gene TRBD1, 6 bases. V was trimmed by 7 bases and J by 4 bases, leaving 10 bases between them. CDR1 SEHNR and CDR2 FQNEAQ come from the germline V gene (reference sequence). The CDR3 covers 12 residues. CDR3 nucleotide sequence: TGTGCCAGCACTCAAGGGGGCTATGGCTACACCTTC. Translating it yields CASTQGGYGYTF.

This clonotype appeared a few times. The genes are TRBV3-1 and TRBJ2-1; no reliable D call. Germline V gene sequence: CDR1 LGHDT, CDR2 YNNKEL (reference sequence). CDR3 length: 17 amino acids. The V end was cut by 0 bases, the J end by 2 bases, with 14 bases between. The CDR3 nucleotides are TGTGCCAGCAGCCAAGAATCAGCAAGCCTGACCTACAATGAGCAGTTCTTC. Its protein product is CASSQESASLTYNEQFF.

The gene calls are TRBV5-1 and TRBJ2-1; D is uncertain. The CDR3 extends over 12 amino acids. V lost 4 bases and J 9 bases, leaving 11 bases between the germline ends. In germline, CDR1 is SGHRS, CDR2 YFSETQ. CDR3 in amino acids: CASSLNGLEQFF. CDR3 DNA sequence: TGCGCCAGCAGCCTAAATGGGCTTGAGCAGTTCTTC. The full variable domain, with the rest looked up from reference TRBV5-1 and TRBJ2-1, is KAGVTQTPRYLIKTRGQQVTLSCSPISGHRSVSWYQQTPGQGLQFLFEYFSETQRNKGNFPGRFSGRQFSNSRSEMNVSTLELGDSALYLCASSLNGLEQFFGPGTRLTVL.

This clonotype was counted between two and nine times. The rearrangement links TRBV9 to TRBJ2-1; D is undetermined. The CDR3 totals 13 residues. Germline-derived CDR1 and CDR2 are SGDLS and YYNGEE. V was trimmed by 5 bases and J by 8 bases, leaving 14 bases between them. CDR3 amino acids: CASSPLGMHEQFF. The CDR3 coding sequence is TGTGCCAGCAGTCCGCTAGGAATGCATGAGCAGTTCTTC.

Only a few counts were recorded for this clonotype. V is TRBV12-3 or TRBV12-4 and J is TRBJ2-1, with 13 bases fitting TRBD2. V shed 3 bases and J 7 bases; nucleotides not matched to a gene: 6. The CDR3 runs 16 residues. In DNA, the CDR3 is TGTGCCAGCAGTTTCCCCGGGACTAGCGGGACAAATGAGCAGTTCTTC. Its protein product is CASSFPGTSGTNEQFF.

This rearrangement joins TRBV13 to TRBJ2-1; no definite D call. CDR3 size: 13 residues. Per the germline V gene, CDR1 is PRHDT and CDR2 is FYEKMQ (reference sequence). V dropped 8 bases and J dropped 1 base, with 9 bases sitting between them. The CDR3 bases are TGTGCCAGCCGAAGGGCTTCCTACAATGAGCAGTTCTTC. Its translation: CASRRASYNEQFF.

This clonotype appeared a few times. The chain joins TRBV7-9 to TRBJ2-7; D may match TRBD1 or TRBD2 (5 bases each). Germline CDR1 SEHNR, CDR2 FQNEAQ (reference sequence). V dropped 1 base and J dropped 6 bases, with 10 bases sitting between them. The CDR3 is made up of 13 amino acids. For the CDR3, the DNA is TGTGCCAGCAGCTTAGGGGACGGCCTCGAGCAGTACTTC. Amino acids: CASSLGDGLEQYF.

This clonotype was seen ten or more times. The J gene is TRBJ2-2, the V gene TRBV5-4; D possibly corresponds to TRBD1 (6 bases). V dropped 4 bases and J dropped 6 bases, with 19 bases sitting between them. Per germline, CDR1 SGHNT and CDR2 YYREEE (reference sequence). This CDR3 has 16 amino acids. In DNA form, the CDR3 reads TGTGCCAGCAGCCCGGCGCAGGACAGCGGACCCGGGGAGCTGTTTTTT. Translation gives CASSPAQDSGPGELFF.

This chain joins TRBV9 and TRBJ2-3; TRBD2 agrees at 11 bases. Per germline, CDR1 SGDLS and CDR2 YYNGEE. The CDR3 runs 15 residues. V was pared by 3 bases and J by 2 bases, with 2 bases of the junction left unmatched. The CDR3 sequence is CASSETSGVTDTQYF. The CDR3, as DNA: TGTGCCAGCAGCGAGACTAGCGGGGTCACAGATACGCAGTATTTT.

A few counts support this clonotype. CDR3 DNA sequence: TGTGCCTGGAGTGTGGGGGACAGCTATGGCTACACCTTC. Amino acid sequence: CAWSVGDSYGYTF. The chain links TRBV30 to TRBJ1-2; 7 bases align to TRBD1. The length of the CDR3 is 13 residues. Germline CDR1 GTSNPN, CDR2 SVGIG (reference sequence). V was clipped by 0 bases and J by 4 bases; unmatched bases: 2.

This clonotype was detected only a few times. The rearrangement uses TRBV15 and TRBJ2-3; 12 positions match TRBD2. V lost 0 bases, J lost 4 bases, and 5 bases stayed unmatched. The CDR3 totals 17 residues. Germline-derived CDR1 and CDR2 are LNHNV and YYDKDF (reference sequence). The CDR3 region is CATSRDQTSGRADTQYF. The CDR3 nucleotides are TGTGCCACCAGCAGAGATCAGACTAGCGGGAGAGCAGATACGCAGTATTTT.

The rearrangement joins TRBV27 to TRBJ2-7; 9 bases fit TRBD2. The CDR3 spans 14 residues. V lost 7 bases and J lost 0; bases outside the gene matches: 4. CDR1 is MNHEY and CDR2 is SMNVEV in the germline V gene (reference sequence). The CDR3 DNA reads TGTGCCAGCACCCAGACTAGCGGCTCCTACGAGCAGTACTTC. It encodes CASTQTSGSYEQYF.

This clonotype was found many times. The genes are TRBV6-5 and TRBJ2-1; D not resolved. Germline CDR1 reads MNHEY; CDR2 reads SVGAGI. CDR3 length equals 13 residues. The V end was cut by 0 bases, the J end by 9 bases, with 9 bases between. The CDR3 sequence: CASSYSSLGEQFF. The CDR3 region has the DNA TGTGCCAGCAGTTACTCGTCTCTCGGTGAGCAGTTCTTC.

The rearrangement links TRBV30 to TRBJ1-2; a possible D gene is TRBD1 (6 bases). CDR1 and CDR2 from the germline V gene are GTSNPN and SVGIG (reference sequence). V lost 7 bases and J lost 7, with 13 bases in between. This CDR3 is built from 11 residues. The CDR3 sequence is CASKGGFGYTF. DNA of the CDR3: TGTGCCTCTAAGGGGGGATTTGGCTACACCTTC.

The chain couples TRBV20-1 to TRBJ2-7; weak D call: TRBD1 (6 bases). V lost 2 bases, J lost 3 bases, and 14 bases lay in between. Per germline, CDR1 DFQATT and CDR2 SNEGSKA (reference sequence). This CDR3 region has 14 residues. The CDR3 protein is CSARPYRVGYEQYF. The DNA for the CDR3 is TGCAGTGCTAGACCTTACAGGGTTGGCTACGAGCAGTACTTC.

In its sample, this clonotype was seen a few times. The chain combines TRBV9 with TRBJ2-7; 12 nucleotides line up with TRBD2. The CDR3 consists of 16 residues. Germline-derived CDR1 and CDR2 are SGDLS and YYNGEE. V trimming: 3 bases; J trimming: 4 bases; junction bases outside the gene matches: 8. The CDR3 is CASSELAGGRWYEQYF. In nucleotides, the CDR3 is TGTGCCAGCAGCGAACTAGCGGGAGGCCGTTGGTACGAGCAGTACTTC.

CDR3 amino acids: CASSLFGTATYEQYF. The CDR3 bases are TGTGCCAGCAGCTTATTCGGGACAGCAACCTACGAGCAGTACTTC. The chain couples TRBV7-2 to TRBJ2-7; 7 nucleotides agree with TRBD1. The junction had 6 bases not matched to a gene; V was cut back by 2 bases and J by 2 bases. The germline CDR1 and CDR2 sequences are SGHTA and FQGNSA. The CDR3 runs 15 residues.

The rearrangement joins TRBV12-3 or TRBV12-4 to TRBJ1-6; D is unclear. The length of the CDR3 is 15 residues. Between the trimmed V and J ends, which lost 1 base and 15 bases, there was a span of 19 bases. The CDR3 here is CASSLEGVGPAHLHF. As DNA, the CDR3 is TGTGCCAGCAGTTTAGAAGGTGTCGGACCAGCACACCTCCACTTT.

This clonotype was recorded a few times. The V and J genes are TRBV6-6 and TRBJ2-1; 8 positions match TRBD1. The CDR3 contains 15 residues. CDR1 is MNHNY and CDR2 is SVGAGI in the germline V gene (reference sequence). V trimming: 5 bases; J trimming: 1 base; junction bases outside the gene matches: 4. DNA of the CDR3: TGTGCCAGCAGTGGTACAGGGGGGTCCTACAATGAGCAGTTCTTC. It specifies CASSGTGGSYNEQFF.

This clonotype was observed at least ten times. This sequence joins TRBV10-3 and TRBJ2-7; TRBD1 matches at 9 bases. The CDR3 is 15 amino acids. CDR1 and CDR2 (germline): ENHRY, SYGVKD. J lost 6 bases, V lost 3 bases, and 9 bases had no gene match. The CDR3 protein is CAISDPVGTGTEQYF. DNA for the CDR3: TGTGCCATCAGTGACCCCGTTGGGACAGGGACCGAGCAGTACTTC.

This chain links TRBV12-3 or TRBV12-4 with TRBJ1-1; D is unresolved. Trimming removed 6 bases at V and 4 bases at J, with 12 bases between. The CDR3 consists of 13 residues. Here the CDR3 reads CASSLREFTEAFF. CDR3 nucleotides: TGTGCCAGCAGCCTCAGAGAGTTCACTGAAGCTTTCTTT.

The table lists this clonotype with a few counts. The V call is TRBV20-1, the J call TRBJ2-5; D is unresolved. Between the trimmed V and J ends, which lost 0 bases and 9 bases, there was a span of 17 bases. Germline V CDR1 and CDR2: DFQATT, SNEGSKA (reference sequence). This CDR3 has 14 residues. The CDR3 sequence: CSAREGRTRRAQYF. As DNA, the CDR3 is TGCAGTGCTAGAGAGGGCCGTACCAGACGGGCCCAGTACTTC.

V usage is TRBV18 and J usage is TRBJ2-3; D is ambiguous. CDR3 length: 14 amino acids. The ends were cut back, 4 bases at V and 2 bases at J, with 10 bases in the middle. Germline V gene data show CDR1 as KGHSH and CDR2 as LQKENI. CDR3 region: CASSLLDDTDTQYF. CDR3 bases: TGTGCCAGCTCACTACTCGACGACACAGATACGCAGTATTTT.

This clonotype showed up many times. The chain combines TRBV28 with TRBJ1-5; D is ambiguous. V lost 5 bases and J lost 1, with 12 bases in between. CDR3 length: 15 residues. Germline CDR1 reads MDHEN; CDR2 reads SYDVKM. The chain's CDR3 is CASSPQLGSNQPQHF. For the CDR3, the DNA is TGTGCCAGCAGTCCCCAACTGGGGAGCAATCAGCCCCAGCATTTT.

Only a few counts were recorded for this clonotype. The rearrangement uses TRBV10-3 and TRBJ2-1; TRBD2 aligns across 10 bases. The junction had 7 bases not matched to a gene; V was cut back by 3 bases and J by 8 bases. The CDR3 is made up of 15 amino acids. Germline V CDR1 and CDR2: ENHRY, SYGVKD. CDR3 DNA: TGTGCCATCAGTGACCCAAGCGGGAGGGATCATGAGCAGTTCTTC. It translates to CAISDPSGRDHEQFF.

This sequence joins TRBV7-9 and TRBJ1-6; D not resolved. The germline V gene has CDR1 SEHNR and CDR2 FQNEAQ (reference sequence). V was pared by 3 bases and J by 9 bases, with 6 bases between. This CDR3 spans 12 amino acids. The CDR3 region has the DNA TGTGCCAGCAGCTTGGTGGGTTCACCCCTCCACTTT. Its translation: CASSLVGSPLHF.

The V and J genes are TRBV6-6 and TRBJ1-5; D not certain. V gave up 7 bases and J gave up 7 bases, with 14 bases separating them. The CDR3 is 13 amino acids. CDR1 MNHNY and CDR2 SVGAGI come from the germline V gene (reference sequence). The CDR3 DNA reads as TGTGCCAGCACCCCCCTTTGGGAACAGCCCCAGCATTTT. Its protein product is CASTPLWEQPQHF.